This T cell receptor (beta chain) was recorded in a study of Ad26.COV2.S vaccination and SARS-CoV-2 variants. Study-level information: Ad26.COV2.S, an intramuscular injection, was given once or twice 56 days apart.

Details on this clone: Its antigen is currently unknown.

Using immunoSEQ multiplex PCR, the repertoire was profiled, and TCRdb retains in-frame clones only, with some absent. The sample carries some 390,000 clones, around 91% recorded once. Treatment denoted: roughly 20 received Ad26.COV2.S at low or high dose, single or two shots; 5 received placebo; per-sample allocation not given. Sampling happened 63 days after the first vaccine or placebo injection. Vaccination used an Ad26 vector expressing Wuhan-strain SARS-CoV-2 spike. The CDR3 has 12 residues. With 6 bases removed from V and 8 bases from J, the gap between germline ends came to 10 bases. Germline CDR1 reads MNHEY; CDR2 reads SMNVEV (reference sequence). Study-wide findings and caveats: TCR breadth and depth estimates may have understated total T cell responses.

This sequence joins TRBV27 and TRBJ1-4; D call uncertain. Sequencing was performed on peripheral blood, taken in a trial of Ad26.COV2.S vaccine versus placebo. The receptor's source is a person between 18 and 65 years old who received the Ad26.COV2.S COVID-19 vaccine or a placebo. This CDR3 reads CASSPGEEKLFF. CDR3 coding DNA: TGTGCCAGCAGCCCGGGAGAGGAAAAACTGTTTTTT.